Shown below are 22 T cell receptor beta chains from a single sample sequenced in a study of T cells in Graves' hyperthyroidism and ophthalmopathy. Amplification targeted TCR beta CDR3 regions from RNA transcripts. The HTBI set primed first-round TCR CDR3 RT-PCR. TCRdb re-analysed the multiplex PCR reads in MiXCR, keeping a single row per CDR3 protein. The sample includes about 350,000 distinct CDR3 sequences, more than 11% seen only once; the top ten take 20% to 25%. The sequenced sample was blood. The receptors derive from a woman aged 25 to 39 with Graves' hyperthyroidism.

The chain joins TRBV20-1 to TRBJ2-3, with a possible D match to TRBD2 (5 bases). Looked up from germline, CDR1 is DFQATT and CDR2 is SNEGSKA (reference sequence). V shed 2 bases and J shed 4 bases, with 19 bases lying between them. This CDR3 has 16 residues. The CDR3 sequence: CSARSGGQGPADTQYF. For the CDR3, the DNA is TGCAGTGCTAGATCCGGAGGCCAAGGACCAGCAGATACGCAGTATTTT.

The genes are TRBV29-1 and TRBJ2-7, with TRBD1 matching over 7 bases. The CDR3 consists of 13 residues. The V and J ends lost 7 bases and 6 bases, in that order; junction bases with no gene match: 12. Germline V lookup: CDR1 SQVTM, CDR2 ANQGSEA. The CDR3 nucleotides read TGCAGCGCGATCCCACAGGGGATTGGCGAGCAGTACTTC. Translating gives CSAIPQGIGEQYF.

The V call is TRBV24-1, the J call TRBJ1-1; no firm D call. Deletions cut 5 bases from V and 2 bases from J, with 26 bases between. The CDR3 extends over 19 amino acids. The germline V gene has CDR1 KGHDR and CDR2 SFDVKD. The DNA of the CDR3 is TGTGCCACCAGTGTTCTCTCGCAGGAGAACCATCCCTCCAACACTGAAGCTTTCTTT. Its protein product is CATSVLSQENHPSNTEAFF.

This clonotype was counted ten times or more. The chain combines TRBV15 with TRBJ2-5, with 7 positions matching TRBD2. Trimming cost V 2 bases and J 2 bases; bases outside gene matches: 5. Germline V gene lookup returns CDR1 LNHNV and CDR2 YYDKDF (reference sequence). The CDR3 consists of 15 residues. The CDR3 DNA reads as TGTGCCACCAGCAGACCGAGCGGGGTACAAGAGACCCAGTACTTC. This codes for CATSRPSGVQETQYF.

There are a few counts of this clonotype. The V gene is TRBV28, the J gene TRBJ2-4, with a weak D call TRBD1 (6 bases). Looked up from germline, CDR1 is MDHEN and CDR2 is SYDVKM. The length of the CDR3 is 15 residues. V was pared by 6 bases and J by 1 base, with 13 bases between. The CDR3 nucleotides read TGTGCCAGCAGCCCAGGGGATACGGCCAAAAACATTCAGTACTTC. Translated: CASSPGDTAKNIQYF.

This chain joins TRBV19 and TRBJ2-1; D remains unclear. The length of the CDR3 is 13 residues. From germline, CDR1 is LNHDA and CDR2 SQIVND (reference sequence). V was cut by 3 bases and J by 6 bases, with 9 bases left in between. This CDR3 reads CASSMVDFNEQFF. The CDR3 nucleotides are TGTGCCAGTAGTATGGTTGATTTCAATGAGCAGTTCTTC.

This clonotype has at least ten counts. The V call is TRBV7-8, the J call TRBJ2-1, with a possible D match to TRBD1 (6 bases). Germline V gene data show CDR1 as SGHVS and CDR2 as FQNEAQ. CDR3 length: 14 residues. Trimming took 7 bases from V and 6 from J, leaving 16 bases between them. Here the CDR3 reads CASTRGGSSNEQFF. The DNA of the CDR3 is TGTGCCAGCACCCGAGGGGGTTCAAGCAATGAGCAGTTCTTC.

The rearrangement joins TRBV29-1 to TRBJ2-1, with D possibly called TRBD1 or TRBD2 (6 bases each). V was pared by 7 bases and J by 4 bases, with 14 bases between. The CDR3 spans 13 residues. Germline CDR1 reads SQVTM; CDR2 reads ANQGSEA. The CDR3: CSAVIGGYNEQFF. CDR3 nucleotide sequence: TGCAGCGCCGTCATAGGGGGGTACAATGAGCAGTTCTTC.

The rearrangement joins TRBV27 to TRBJ2-1; D is tentatively TRBD1 or TRBD2 (5 bases each). The CDR3 is 15 amino acids. V gave up 8 bases and J gave up 0 bases, with 14 bases separating them. Germline V gene lookup returns CDR1 MNHEY and CDR2 SMNVEV (reference sequence). The DNA of the CDR3 is TGTGCCAGCGGGGGAATATTGGGCTCCTACAATGAGCAGTTCTTC. Translation gives CASGGILGSYNEQFF.

The table lists this clonotype with a few counts. This sequence joins TRBV9 and TRBJ2-6; tentative D call: TRBD1 (5 bases). Germline V gene data show CDR1 as SGDLS and CDR2 as YYNGEE. V was shortened by 0 bases and J by 2 bases, with 6 bases between the two germline ends. The CDR3 has 15 amino acids. CDR3 coding DNA: TGTGCCAGCAGCGTAGCAGGGACTGGGGCCAACGTCCTGACTTTC. Its protein is CASSVAGTGANVLTF.

This clonotype was recorded at least ten times. V gene TRBV28 combines with J gene TRBJ1-4, with 11 bases matching TRBD1. Germline loops: CDR1 MDHEN, CDR2 SYDVKM. This CDR3 has 15 residues. V lost 3 bases, J lost 8 bases, and 5 bases stayed unmatched. CDR3 residues: CASSFAGQGEEKLFF. In DNA, the CDR3 is TGTGCCAGCAGTTTTGCGGGACAGGGGGAAGAAAAACTGTTTTTT.

This sequence joins TRBV5-5 and TRBJ2-5; possibly TRBD1 or TRBD2 for D (6 bases each). CDR3 size: 14 residues. Trimming took 5 bases from V and 3 from J, leaving 14 bases between them. Germline CDR1 reads SGHKS; CDR2 reads YYEKEE (reference sequence). The CDR3 region is CASRFGGTKETQYF. In DNA, the CDR3 is TGTGCCAGCAGATTTGGAGGGACAAAAGAGACCCAGTACTTC.

The table lists this clonotype with many counts. CDR3 DNA: TGTGCCAGCAGTCCAAGGACAGGGCGGCAGACCCAGTACTTC. Translating gives CASSPRTGRQTQYF. The gene calls are TRBV27 and TRBJ2-5; 8 bases match TRBD1. The CDR3 has 14 residues. Germline values: CDR1 MNHEY, CDR2 SMNVEV (reference sequence). The V and J ends lost 5 bases and 6 bases, in that order; junction bases with no gene match: 8.

This clonotype appeared a few times. With a much larger clone just one base away, this may be a read error. The V gene is TRBV28, the J gene TRBJ1-6, with D possibly TRBD1 on 6 matching bases. The CDR3 spans 15 residues. Per germline, CDR1 MDHEN and CDR2 SYDVKM. The CDR3 nucleotides are TGTGCCAGCAGTCGGACAGAAACCTATAATTTACCCCTCCACTTT. Protein product: CASSRTETYNLPLHF.

The V and J genes are TRBV7-9 and TRBJ2-7, with a possible D match to TRBD1 (6 bases). This CDR3 is 18 amino acids long. Trimming shortened V by 2 bases and J by 2 bases, and 22 bases separated the two germline ends. The germline V gene has CDR1 SEHNR and CDR2 FQNEAQ (reference sequence). In nucleotides, the CDR3 is TGTGCCAGCAGCTTATCTCGGATTGACAGGCCCATTACCTACGAGCAGTACTTC. As protein: CASSLSRIDRPITYEQYF. The full variable domain, its missing parts supplied by reference TRBV7-9 and TRBJ2-7, is DTGVSQNPRHKITKRGQNVTFRCDPISEHNRLYWYRQTLGQGPEFLTYFQNEAQLEKSRLLSDRFSAERPKGSFSTLEIQRTEQGDSAMYLCASSLSRIDRPITYEQYFGPGTRLTVT.

The V and J genes are TRBV5-5 and TRBJ1-2, with 8 bases identical to TRBD1. V trimming: 3 bases; J trimming: 4 bases; junction bases outside the gene matches: 5. Germline V lookup: CDR1 SGHKS, CDR2 YYEKEE (reference sequence). This CDR3 comprises 14 residues. This chain's CDR3 is CASSSTGDAYGYTF. The CDR3 DNA sequence: TGTGCCAGCAGCTCGACAGGGGACGCCTATGGCTACACCTTC.

This chain joins TRBV4-3 and TRBJ2-7, with 7 bases fitting TRBD1. Germline assignment: CDR1 LGHNA and CDR2 YSLEER. The CDR3 contains 14 residues. The J segment lost 4 bases and the V segment lost 3 bases, leaving 6 bases of the junction unmatched. The CDR3 is CASSHWTGKYEQYF. The CDR3 bases are TGCGCCAGCAGCCATTGGACAGGCAAGTACGAGCAGTACTTC.

This clonotype has more than one count but fewer than ten. The chain joins TRBV18 to TRBJ2-1; 9 bases line up with TRBD2. J gave up 5 bases and V 5 bases, and 16 bases lay outside the gene matches. The germline gives CDR1 KGHSH, CDR2 LQKENI. The CDR3 spans 18 residues. CDR3 region: CASSLGGGAHRANNEQFF. Written as DNA, the CDR3 is TGTGCCAGCTCATTGGGCGGGGGGGCCCACCGCGCAAACAATGAGCAGTTCTTC.

In this sample, this clonotype turned up many times. The J gene is TRBJ2-2, the V gene TRBV29-1, with 10 bases aligning to TRBD1. This CDR3 has 15 residues. The germline V gene encodes CDR1 SQVTM and CDR2 ANQGSEA. The V segment lost 3 bases and the J segment 4 bases; nucleotides outside the gene matches: 5. For the CDR3, the DNA is TGCAGCGTTGATTCGGGGACAGGGGTCACCGGGGAGCTGTTTTTT. This gives the protein CSVDSGTGVTGELFF.

The gene calls are TRBV10-3 and TRBJ2-3; 8 positions match TRBD2. The germline V gene encodes CDR1 ENHRY and CDR2 SYGVKD. Unmatched junction bases numbered 4, after V lost 8 bases and J lost 6 bases. The CDR3 sequence is 12 residues long. The CDR3 coding sequence is TGTGCCATCGCTGCGGGAGGCGATACGCAGTATTTT. As protein: CAIAAGGDTQYF.

This clonotype was observed a handful of times. The rearrangement joins TRBV2 to TRBJ2-2; D ambiguous. Germline V CDR1 and CDR2: SNHLY, FYNNEI. The CDR3 spans 11 residues. The ends were cut back, 3 bases at V and 7 bases at J, with 3 bases in the middle. CDR3 sequence: CASSEIGELFF. The CDR3 region has the DNA TGTGCCAGCAGTGAGATCGGGGAGCTGTTTTTT.

The gene calls are TRBV29-1 and TRBJ2-1; 9 bases match TRBD2. Germline V gene data show CDR1 as SQVTM and CDR2 as ANQGSEA. The CDR3 sequence is 16 residues long. J lost 3 bases, V lost 2 bases, and 8 bases had no gene match. CDR3 in amino acids: CSVEPSAGGIYNEQFF. The CDR3 DNA follows: TGCAGCGTTGAACCCTCAGCGGGAGGAATCTACAATGAGCAGTTCTTC.